Listed below are T cell receptor beta chains from one sample, sequenced in a study of PD-1 blockade in classical Hodgkin lymphoma. Repertoires were generated with immunoSEQ multiplex PCR, while TCRdb's copy carries only in-frame clones and drops some. The table records some 30,000 clones, approximately 85% of them present only once. The sequencing here drew on peripheral blood mononuclear cells (PBMCs), taken before the fourth cycle of nivolumab. The receptor set was obtained from a human donor with classical Hodgkin lymphoma. Both conserved end residues are part of each CDR3. A D gene is named only where the DNA matches it firmly. Not every row has a clone size; where given, it reads once, few, many or a size class.

d_call	clone_size	v_call	j_call	cdr3_aa	cdr3_nt
TRBD2	few	TRBV7-8	TRBJ2-1	CASSISGRGNEQFF	TGTGCCAGCAGCATTAGCGGGAGGGGCAATGAGCAGTTCTTC
.	.	TRBV7-7	TRBJ2-5	CASSLEGSRQLGQETQYF	TGTGCTAGCAGCTTAGAGGGCAGTCGGCAACTCGGCCAAGAGACCCAGTACTTC
.	.	TRBV28	TRBJ2-7	CASSSIPGRRGNEQYF	TGTGCCAGCAGTTCAATTCCGGGACGGAGAGGCAACGAGCAGTACTTC
TRBD2	.	TRBV7-9	TRBJ2-2	CASSPSGSGSGELFF	TGTGCCAGCAGCCCTAGCGGGAGTGGGAGCGGGGAGCTGTTTTTT
.	.	TRBV19	TRBJ2-2	CASTLNGGPLTGELFF	TGTGCCAGTACCCTGAATGGGGGTCCTCTCACCGGGGAGCTGTTTTTT
.	.	TRBV9	TRBJ1-1	CASSATGRDTEAFF	TGTGCCAGCAGCGCGACAGGCCGGGACACTGAAGCTTTCTTT
TRBD1	.	TRBV5-6	TRBJ2-3	CASSPLDRAADTQYF	TGTGCCAGCAGCCCATTGGACAGGGCGGCAGATACGCAGTATTTT
TRBD2	.	TRBV7-2	TRBJ2-2	CASSLAGGYTGELFF	TGTGCCAGCAGCCTAGCGGGGGGGTACACCGGGGAGCTGTTTTTT
TRBD1	.	TRBV25-1	TRBJ1-2	CASSAGTGANYGYTF	TGTGCCAGCAGTGCTGGGACAGGGGCTAACTATGGCTACACCTTC
.	.	TRBV19	TRBJ1-4	CASSIFGTTNEKLFF	TGTGCCAGTAGTATTTTCGGTACAACTAATGAAAAACTGTTTTTT
TRBD1	.	TRBV5-1	TRBJ1-1	CASSFDRGGTEAFF	TGCGCCAGCAGCTTCGACAGGGGAGGCACTGAAGCTTTCTTT
TRBD1	.	TRBV29-1	TRBJ2-3	CSVEETGMPGTDTQYF	TGCAGCGTTGAGGAGACAGGGATGCCCGGCACAGATACGCAGTATTTT
TRBD1	medium-sized	TRBV30	TRBJ1-3	CAWRQGTGNTIYF	TGTGCCTGGAGACAGGGGACTGGAAACACCATATATTTT
.	.	TRBV6-6	TRBJ2-1	CASSKGQSSYNEQFF	TGTGCCAGCAGTAAAGGACAGAGCTCCTACAATGAGCAGTTCTTC
.	.	TRBV2	TRBJ2-7	CASRMGEQYF	TGTGCCAGCCGGATGGGAGAGCAGTACTTC
.	.	TRBV9	TRBJ1-2	CASSPGGGGYGYTF	TGTGCCAGCAGCCCCGGGGGAGGGGGCTATGGCTACACCTTC
TRBD1	once	TRBV4-3	TRBJ2-2	CASSQDYRGLYSNTGELFF	TGCGCCAGCAGCCAAGATTACAGGGGGCTCTACTCGAACACCGGGGAGCTGTTTTTT
.	medium-sized	TRBV19	TRBJ1-1	CASSSRDTTTDTEAFF	TGTGCCAGTAGTAGCCGGGACACCACGACGGACACTGAAGCTTTCTTT
.	.	TRBV28	TRBJ1-2	CASSPDRLSYGYTF	TGTGCCAGCAGTCCTGACAGATTATCCTATGGCTACACCTTC
TRBD1	.	TRBV6-5	TRBJ1-3	CASWRDRPGNTIYF	TGTGCCAGCTGGAGGGACAGACCTGGAAACACCATATATTTT
TRBD1	once	TRBV25-1	TRBJ1-4	CASSEGGARPRGQEKLFF	TGTGCCAGCAGTGAAGGGGGGGCCCGCCCCCGGGGACAGGAAAAACTGTTTTTT
TRBD2	.	TRBV6-1	TRBJ2-5	CASSQLAGRQETQYF	TGTGCCAGCAGTCAATTAGCGGGGCGGCAAGAGACCCAGTACTTC
.	.	TRBV7-8	TRBJ2-7	CASGRDIWGEQYF	TGTGCCAGCGGCCGGGACATCTGGGGGGAGCAGTACTTC
.	.	TRBV6-1	TRBJ1-4	CASSVQTDEKLFF	TGTGCCAGCAGTGTACAGACCGATGAAAAACTGTTTTTT
TRBD1	.	TRBV6-1	TRBJ2-1	CASSGTGLNEQFF	TGTGCCAGCAGCGGGACAGGGTTAAATGAGCAGTTCTTC
TRBD2	once	TRBV2	TRBJ2-1	CASSMLAGSEQFF	TGTGCCAGCAGTATGCTAGCGGGAAGTGAGCAGTTCTTC
.	.	TRBV11-2	TRBJ2-2	CASSNQLTGELFF	TGTGCCAGCAGCAACCAACTCACCGGGGAGCTGTTTTTT
.	.	TRBV29-1	TRBJ2-3	CSAQGFGTDTQYF	TGCAGCGCCCAGGGATTCGGGACCGATACGCAGTATTTT
TRBD1	.	TRBV7-8	TRBJ1-1	CASSLLSGQGAFF	TGTGCCAGCAGCTTATTGTCAGGACAGGGAGCTTTCTTT